The rows below give T cell receptor beta chains drawn from one sample of a study of T cell responses to AZD1222 COVID-19 vaccine. TCRdb keeps only in-frame clones here, not all; method: immunoSEQ multiplex PCR. The repertoire has about 120,000 clones, approximately 85% of them found once; the top ten carry 3.9%. This specimen was peripheral blood, taken on day 0 of MenACWY control vaccination. These receptors came from an adult in good health. Both conserved end residues are part of each CDR3. Fields, in order: J gene, D gene, V gene, clone size, CDR3 protein, CDR3 DNA. The D gene is left open where the match is weak. Size is omitted from some rows. Given values are once, few, many or a class for expanded clones.

>TRBJ1-1|.|TRBV2|once
CASSEKGMGAFF
TGTGCCAGCAGTGAAAAGGGGATGGGGGCTTTCTTT
>TRBJ2-3|TRBD1|TRBV5-1|.
CASSLDRGWGTDTQYF
TGCGCCAGCAGCTTGGACAGGGGCTGGGGCACAGATACGCAGTATTTT
>TRBJ1-2|TRBD1|TRBV19|.
CASRPGDSRDYGYTF
TGTGCCAGTAGGCCTGGGGACAGCCGGGACTATGGCTACACCTTC
>TRBJ1-5|.|TRBV6-1|.
CASSDGRASYSNQPQHF
TGTGCCAGCAGTGACGGCAGGGCCTCTTATAGCAATCAGCCCCAGCATTTT
>TRBJ1-3|.|TRBV4-2|.
CASSRGDTGGNTIYF
TGTGCCAGCAGCCGTGGGGACACAGGAGGAAACACCATATATTTT
>TRBJ1-2|.|TRBV10-3|few
CAISEGLGGAGGYTF
TGTGCCATCAGTGAGGGTCTGGGGGGCGCCGGTGGCTACACCTTC
>TRBJ1-6|TRBD1|TRBV27|once
CASSWDRGPPNSPLHF
TGTGCCAGCAGTTGGGACAGGGGACCCCCAAATTCACCCCTCCACTTT
>TRBJ1-5|.|TRBV4-3|few
CASSQDVTGRSQPQHF
TGCGCCAGCAGCCAAGATGTCACCGGACGGAGTCAGCCCCAGCATTTT
>TRBJ2-7|TRBD2|TRBV3-1/TRBV3-2|.
CASSQDLLAGIDEQYF
TGTGCCAGCAGCCAAGATCTGCTAGCGGGGATTGACGAGCAGTACTTC
>TRBJ2-7|TRBD2|TRBV5-4|.
CASSFASGATYEQYF
TGTGCCAGCAGCTTCGCTAGCGGGGCAACCTACGAGCAGTACTTC